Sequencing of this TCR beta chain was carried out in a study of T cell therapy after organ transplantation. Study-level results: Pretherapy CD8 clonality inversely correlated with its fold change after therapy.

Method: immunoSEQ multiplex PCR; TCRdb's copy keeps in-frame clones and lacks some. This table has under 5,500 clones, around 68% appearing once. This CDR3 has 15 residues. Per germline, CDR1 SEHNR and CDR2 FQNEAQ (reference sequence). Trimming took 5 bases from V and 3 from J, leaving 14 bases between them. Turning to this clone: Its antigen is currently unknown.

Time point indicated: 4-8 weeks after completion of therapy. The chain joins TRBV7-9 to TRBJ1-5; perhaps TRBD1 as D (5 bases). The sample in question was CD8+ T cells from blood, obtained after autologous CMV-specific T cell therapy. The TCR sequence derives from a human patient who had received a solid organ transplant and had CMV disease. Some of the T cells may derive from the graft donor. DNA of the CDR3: TGTGCCAGCAGCAGATTTGGGGGTAACAATCAGCCCCAGCATTTT. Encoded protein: CASSRFGGNNQPQHF.